What follows are 22 T cell receptor beta chains derived from one specimen sequenced in a study of shared clonotypes between healthy human individuals. Generated by immunoSEQ multiplex PCR, the TCRdb table keeps only in-frame clones and is missing some. The sample includes some 1.1 million clones, approximately 80% seen only once; the top ten take 0.89%. Material: memory CD4+ T cells from PBMCs. Subset described: CD45RA-negative fraction. The receptors were gathered from a man aged 18 to 35 in good health. Some clones in this sample may be carry-over from other donors' samples.

Here the CDR3 reads CASSSGQRDLNEQFF. CDR3 nucleotide sequence: TGTGCCAGCTCATCCGGACAGAGAGATCTCAATGAGCAGTTCTTC. This rearrangement joins TRBV18 to TRBJ2-1; a possible D gene is TRBD1 (6 bases). V lost 5 bases and J 6 bases, leaving 17 bases between the germline ends. This CDR3 comprises 15 residues. The V gene's germline CDR1 is KGHSH and CDR2 LQKENI.

This clone has a single count. The genes are TRBV5-4 and TRBJ1-1; a weak D match, TRBD1 (5 bases). Per germline, CDR1 SGHNT and CDR2 YYREEE (reference sequence). V dropped 5 bases and J dropped 6 bases, with 17 bases sitting between them. CDR3 length: 14 residues. The CDR3 loop is CASSYGARSAEAFF. DNA for the CDR3: TGTGCCAGCAGTTACGGGGCCAGGAGCGCTGAAGCTTTCTTT. The complete variable domain, with remaining parts taken from reference TRBV5-4 and TRBJ1-1, reads ETGVTQSPTHLIKTRGQQVTLRCSSQSGHNTVSWYQQALGQGPQFIFQYYREEENGRGNFPPRFSGLQFPNYSSELNVNALELDDSALYLCASSYGARSAEAFFGQGTRLTVV.

V is TRBV7-8 and J is TRBJ1-5; D is possibly TRBD1 (6 bases). There are 16 residues in the CDR3. V was clipped by 1 base and J by 2 bases, with 12 bases between them. Germline CDR1 and CDR2: SGHVS and FQNEAQ. The CDR3 region is CASSLDRDTGNQPQHF. CDR3 coding DNA: TGTGCCAGCAGCTTAGATCGGGACACGGGCAATCAGCCCCAGCATTTT.

This chain uses TRBV7-3 with TRBJ1-2; D gene uncertain. The CDR3 runs to 13 residues. Trimming removed 1 base at V and 8 bases at J, with 11 bases between. Germline lookup yields CDR1 SGHTA and CDR2 FQGTGA. The chain's CDR3 is CASSLKGSGGYTF. The CDR3 bases are TGTGCCAGCAGCTTAAAGGGCTCCGGAGGCTACACCTTC.

J is TRBJ2-5 and V is TRBV2, with D perhaps given as TRBD1 or TRBD2 (5 bases each). The germline V gene encodes CDR1 SNHLY and CDR2 FYNNEI. V lost 5 bases and J 5 bases, leaving 12 bases between the germline ends. The CDR3 is 13 residues long. The CDR3 DNA follows: TGTGCCAGCAGTTTCTCAGGGACGGAGACCCAGTACTTC. Translated, it gives CASSFSGTETQYF.

The chain carries TRBV6-5 and TRBJ2-5, with 9 bases aligning to TRBD1. Germline CDR1 reads MNHEY; CDR2 reads SVGAGI. The CDR3 is made up of 15 amino acids. After removal of 6 bases from V and 2 bases from J, the junction contained 7 bases not matched to a gene. For the CDR3, the DNA is TGTGCCAGCAGGGGGACAGGGAGGAGGCAAGAGACCCAGTACTTC. Its translation: CASRGTGRRQETQYF.

The rearrangement joins TRBV30 to TRBJ1-2; perhaps TRBD1 as D (6 bases). With 7 bases removed from V and 7 bases from J, the gap between germline ends came to 16 bases. The CDR3 loop spans 12 amino acids. Germline assignment: CDR1 GTSNPN and CDR2 SVGIG (reference sequence). CDR3 region: CAYGGGGGGYTF. CDR3 bases: TGTGCCTACGGCGGGGGGGGCGGTGGCTACACCTTC. The full variable domain, completed using reference TRBV30 and TRBJ1-2, is SQTIHQWPATLVQPVGSPLSLECTVEGTSNPNLYWYRQAAGRGLQLLFYSVGIGQISSEVPQNLSASRPQDRQFILSSKKLLLSDSGFYLCAYGGGGGGYTFGSGTRLTVV.

There are a few counts of this clone. The J gene is TRBJ1-1, the V gene TRBV29-1; perhaps TRBD1 as D (6 bases). Per germline, CDR1 SQVTM and CDR2 ANQGSEA. The V end lost 3 bases, the J end lost 4 bases, and 12 bases lay between the germline ends. CDR3 length equals 13 residues. CDR3 coding DNA: TGCAGCGTTGATCAGGGGAGTGGCACTGAAGCTTTCTTT. Translating gives CSVDQGSGTEAFF.

V gene TRBV7-9 combines with J gene TRBJ1-4; D perhaps matches TRBD1 (6 bases). The CDR3 sequence is 16 residues long. From germline, CDR1 is SEHNR and CDR2 FQNEAQ (reference sequence). V was trimmed by 3 bases and J by 6 bases, leaving 17 bases between them. DNA for the CDR3: TGTGCCAGCAGCTTGGGGGCGGACTTAGTTGATGAAAAACTGTTTTTT. Amino acids: CASSLGADLVDEKLFF.

On this clone: The sample has other DNA sequences that encode this CDR3 too. CDR3 sequence: CASSRTNEKLFF. The CDR3 DNA sequence: TGTGCCAGCAGTCGAACTAATGAAAAACTGTTTTTT. The genes are TRBV28 and TRBJ1-4; D gene uncertain. The CDR3 length is 12 residues. Trimming stripped 5 bases from V and 1 base from J, with 2 bases between. CDR1 is MDHEN, CDR2 SYDVKM, per germline. The complete variable domain, with remaining parts taken from reference TRBV28 and TRBJ1-4, reads DVKVTQSSRYLVKRTGEKVFLECVQDMDHENMFWYRQDPGLGLRLIYFSYDVKMKEKGDIPEGYSVSREKKERFSLILESASTNQTSMYLCASSRTNEKLFFGSGTQLSVL.

The rearrangement uses TRBV5-1 and TRBJ2-7, with 13 bases identical to TRBD2. CDR1 and CDR2 from the germline V gene are SGHRS and YFSETQ. The CDR3 contains 18 residues. The ends lost 4 bases at V and 5 bases at J; junction bases unmatched: 15. The CDR3 region has the DNA TGCGCCAGCAGCCTCAAAAGGACTAGCGGGGGCAAGGGTCACGAGCAGTACTTC. It specifies CASSLKRTSGGKGHEQYF. Filled out from reference TRBV5-1 and TRBJ2-7, the complete variable domain reads KAGVTQTPRYLIKTRGQQVTLSCSPISGHRSVSWYQQTPGQGLQFLFEYFSETQRNKGNFPGRFSGRQFSNSRSEMNVSTLELGDSALYLCASSLKRTSGGKGHEQYFGPGTRLTVT.

The table lists this clone with a few counts. The chain recombines TRBV11-2 with TRBJ2-2, with 10 bases matching TRBD2. J lost 5 bases, V lost 5 bases, and 11 bases had no gene match. Germline CDR1 SGHAT, CDR2 FQNNGV. The CDR3 runs to 17 residues. CDR3 coding DNA: TGTGCCAGCAGCCCCCTCAGCGGGAGGGCCCAAACCGGGGAGCTGTTTTTT. Its translation: CASSPLSGRAQTGELFF.

Note on this clone: This same CDR3 is encoded by further DNA sequences in the sample. The chain couples TRBV9 to TRBJ2-3, with 16 bases matching TRBD2. V dropped 4 bases and J dropped 3; count of bases not matched to a gene: 14. The CDR3 consists of 20 residues. Germline values: CDR1 SGDLS, CDR2 YYNGEE. The CDR3 here is CASSSAPGTSGRAGTDTQYF. Here the CDR3 DNA reads TGTGCCAGCAGCTCAGCCCCCGGGACTAGCGGGAGGGCCGGAACAGATACGCAGTATTTT.

V usage is TRBV18 and J usage is TRBJ1-1, with D uncertain. This CDR3 is built from 15 residues. Trimming took off 0 bases at V and 5 bases at J, with 13 bases between the two ends. From germline, CDR1 is KGHSH and CDR2 LQKENI. The CDR3 coding sequence is TGTGCCAGCTCACCACCTGAGAGGTCTGTTACTGAAGCTTTCTTT. Encoded protein: CASSPPERSVTEAFF.

The J gene is TRBJ2-1, the V gene TRBV11-1, with D perhaps matching TRBD2 (5 bases). Germline CDR1 reads SGHAT; CDR2 reads FQDESV (reference sequence). V lost 1 base to trimming and J lost 7 bases, with 8 bases between them. This CDR3 is built from 13 residues. This CDR3 reads CASSLGRGNEQFF. CDR3 nucleotide sequence: TGTGCCAGCAGCTTAGGGCGCGGGAATGAGCAGTTCTTC.

CDR3 region: CASSHPRDRVREAFF. The CDR3 DNA reads TGCGCCAGCAGCCACCCCCGGGACAGGGTGCGTGAAGCTTTCTTT. This rearrangement joins TRBV4-1 to TRBJ1-1; 9 positions match TRBD1. Germline V gives CDR1 MGHRA, CDR2 YSYEKL. The CDR3 covers 15 residues. With V trimmed by 3 bases and J by 7 bases, 9 bases remained unmatched.

The chain employs TRBV9 and TRBJ2-6; 7 bases match TRBD2. This CDR3 spans 16 amino acids. The J segment lost 0 bases and the V segment lost 7 bases, leaving 7 bases of the junction unmatched. CDR1 and CDR2 (germline): SGDLS, YYNGEE. CDR3 sequence reads: CASAWEGRSGANVLTF. CDR3 DNA: TGTGCCAGCGCGTGGGAGGGCCGCTCTGGGGCCAACGTCCTGACTTTC.

This rearrangement joins TRBV5-4 to TRBJ2-3; possible D gene TRBD2, 5 bases. V shed 1 base and J shed 0 bases, with 12 bases lying between them. The CDR3 spans 16 residues. Per the germline V gene, CDR1 is SGHNT and CDR2 is YYREEE (reference sequence). The DNA of the CDR3 is TGTGCCAGCAGCTTGAGGGTAGCGACAAGCACAGATACGCAGTATTTT. It is translated as CASSLRVATSTDTQYF.

The V gene is TRBV5-5, the J gene TRBJ1-1; D not certain. Germline-derived CDR1 and CDR2 are SGHKS and YYEKEE (reference sequence). V was trimmed by 4 bases and J by 3 bases, leaving 13 bases between them. The CDR3 runs to 14 residues. CDR3 nucleotide sequence: TGTGCCAGCAGCCCGGACCTTCGGGACACTGAAGCTTTCTTT. Its protein product is CASSPDLRDTEAFF.

The chain has TRBV4-1 and TRBJ2-1, with TRBD2 matching 11 bases. The CDR3 contains 15 residues. The V gene's germline CDR1 is MGHRA and CDR2 YSYEKL. Trimming took 9 bases from V and 4 from J; bases not matched to a gene: 8. The CDR3 DNA follows: TGCGCCAGGGTATTAGCGGGAGGGAAGTACAATGAGCAGTTCTTC. It yields the protein CARVLAGGKYNEQFF.

Only a few counts were recorded for this clone. The J gene is TRBJ1-2, the V gene TRBV7-2, with 9 bases fitting TRBD1. This CDR3 region has 16 residues. V was pared by 5 bases and J by 4 bases, with 11 bases of the junction left unmatched. Germline-derived CDR1 and CDR2 are SGHTA and FQGNSA. The CDR3 DNA follows: TGTGCCAGCAGCACAAAGACAGGGGGAGAAGGCTATGGCTACACCTTC. Translated, it gives CASSTKTGGEGYGYTF.

The sample holds a few counts of this clone. The chain links TRBV7-2 to TRBJ1-1; D gene unclear. Trimming shortened V by 2 bases and J by 1 base, and 5 bases separated the two germline ends. From germline, CDR1 is SGHTA and CDR2 FQGNSA. This CDR3 contains 13 residues. CDR3 sequence reads: CASSLWPNTEAFF. CDR3 DNA sequence: TGTGCCAGCAGCTTATGGCCGAACACTGAAGCTTTCTTT. The whole variable domain, remainder taken from reference TRBV7-2 and TRBJ1-1, is GAGVSQSPSNKVTEKGKDVELRCDPISGHTALYWYRQSLGQGLEFLIYFQGNSAPDKSGLPSDRFSAERTGGSVSTLTIQRTQQEDSAVYLCASSLWPNTEAFFGQGTRLTVV.